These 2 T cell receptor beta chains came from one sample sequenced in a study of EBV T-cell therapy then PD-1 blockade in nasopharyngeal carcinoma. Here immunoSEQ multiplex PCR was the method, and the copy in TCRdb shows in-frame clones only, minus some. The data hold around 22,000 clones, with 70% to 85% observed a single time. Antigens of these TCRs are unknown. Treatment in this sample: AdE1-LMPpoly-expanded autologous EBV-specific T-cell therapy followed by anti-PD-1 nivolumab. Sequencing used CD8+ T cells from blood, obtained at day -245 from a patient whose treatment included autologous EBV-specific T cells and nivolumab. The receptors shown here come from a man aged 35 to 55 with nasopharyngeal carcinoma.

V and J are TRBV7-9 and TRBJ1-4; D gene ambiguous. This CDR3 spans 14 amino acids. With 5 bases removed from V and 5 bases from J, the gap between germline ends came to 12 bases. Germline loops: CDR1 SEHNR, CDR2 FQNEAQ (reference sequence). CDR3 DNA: TGTGCCAGCAGCGCCGGGCCGAGGAATGAAAAACTGTTTTTT. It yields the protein CASSAGPRNEKLFF.

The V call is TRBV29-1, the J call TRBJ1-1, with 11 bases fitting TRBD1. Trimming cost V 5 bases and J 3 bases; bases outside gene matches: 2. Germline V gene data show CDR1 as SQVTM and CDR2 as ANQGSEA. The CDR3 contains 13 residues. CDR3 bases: TGCAGCGTTCTGGACAGGGGGCACACTGAAGCTTTCTTT. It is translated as CSVLDRGHTEAFF.